One TCR beta chain is described in this entry. The antigen is unknown. This sample stems from a study of cytomegalovirus exposure and HLA in healthy donors. Findings and caveats of the study: In an earlier analysis, most TCR beta V segments were productive about 87% or about 30% of the time. In vitro work confirmed that a few CMV-associated chains recognize CMV antigens.

The V segment lost 4 bases and the J segment 3 bases; nucleotides outside the gene matches: 8. The CDR3 consists of 15 residues. Germline CDR1 reads MGHRA; CDR2 reads YSYEKL. PCR amplification relied on 60 Vbeta primers (plus 13 Jbeta primers). Sequencing was performed with immunoSEQ multiplex PCR; in TCRdb, only in-frame clones are kept and a portion is missing. The sample lists roughly 96,000 clones, approximately 72% occurring once. This TCR was recovered from a female donor in good health and CMV-seropositive. This chain joins TRBV4-1 and TRBJ2-7, with 8 bases fitting TRBD1. The sample was PBMCs. The CDR3 DNA reads as TGCGCCAGCAGCCCTAGACAGGGGATCAACTACGAGCAGTACTTC. Residues: CASSPRQGINYEQYF.